These 14 T cell receptor beta chains share one sample of origin, sequenced in a study of CD8 T cell repertoires and HIV-1 epitope variants. This table comes from immunoSEQ multiplex PCR, and its TCRdb copy is limited to in-frame clones, with some not included. The data hold under 3,500 clones, with under 80% observed a single time. Their cognate antigens are unknown. The sample taken for sequencing was cultured CD8+ T cells derived from PBMCs. The receptors stem from a male donor with HIV.

The J gene is TRBJ2-7, the V gene TRBV7-2; no clear D. V was cut by 5 bases and J by 3 bases, with 11 bases left in between. The germline V gene has CDR1 SGHTA and CDR2 FQGNSA. The CDR3 spans 13 residues. As DNA, the CDR3 is TGTGCCAGCAGCCTCCATAGAGACTACGAGCAGTACTTC. This encodes CASSLHRDYEQYF.

This chain connects TRBV9 to TRBJ2-1; 12 nucleotides agree with TRBD2. This CDR3 has 15 residues. V was clipped by 5 bases and J by 6 bases; unmatched bases: 6. Per germline, CDR1 SGDLS and CDR2 YYNGEE. CDR3 sequence reads: CASRETSGSANEQFF. CDR3 nucleotide sequence: TGTGCCAGCAGAGAGACTAGCGGGAGTGCCAATGAGCAGTTCTTC.

The chain recombines TRBV7-3 with TRBJ2-5; 10 bases agree with TRBD1. Germline CDR1 and CDR2: SGHTA and FQGTGA. The trim removed 5 bases at V and 3 bases at J, leaving 3 bases unmatched. CDR3 length: 14 amino acids. As DNA, the CDR3 is TGTGCCAGCAGCACCGGACAGGGGGAAGAGACCCAGTACTTC. Protein sequence: CASSTGQGEETQYF.

This clone was seen a few times. This chain connects TRBV4-1 to TRBJ2-2; D remains unclear. The germline V gene encodes CDR1 MGHRA and CDR2 YSYEKL. The germline V and J ends were trimmed by 0 bases and 1 base, with 3 bases remaining between them. This CDR3 comprises 14 residues. The CDR3 nucleotides read TGCGCCAGCAGCCAAGATGGGAACACCGGGGAGCTGTTTTTT. It encodes CASSQDGNTGELFF.

The rearrangement joins TRBV7-8 to TRBJ2-7, with 7 nucleotides matching TRBD1. Per germline, CDR1 SGHVS and CDR2 FQNEAQ. J lost 3 bases, V lost 1 base, and 3 bases had no gene match. The CDR3 length is 14 residues. The chain's CDR3 is CASSLETGNYEQYF. In DNA, the CDR3 is TGTGCCAGCAGCTTAGAGACAGGGAACTACGAGCAGTACTTC.

As DNA, the CDR3 is TGCGCCAGCAGTGAGCGGAGGGAGGGCCGTCATGAGCAGTTCTTC. Encoded protein: CASSERREGRHEQFF. This chain links TRBV10-1 with TRBJ2-1; 7 nucleotides match TRBD2. The V and J ends lost 2 bases and 8 bases, in that order; junction bases with no gene match: 9. The CDR3 length is 15 residues. CDR1 is WNHNN and CDR2 is SYGVQD in the germline V gene (reference sequence).

The chain joins TRBV6-5 to TRBJ1-2; D perhaps matches TRBD1 (5 bases). The CDR3 has 13 residues. Germline V gene lookup returns CDR1 MNHEY and CDR2 SVGAGI. V lost 0 bases and J lost 6, with 8 bases in between. CDR3 bases: TGTGCCAGCAGTTACTCGATGGGGGATGGCTACACCTTC. Encoded protein: CASSYSMGDGYTF.

This chain joins TRBV7-9 and TRBJ2-3; possibly TRBD2 for D (6 bases). V was pared by 0 bases and J by 2 bases, with 9 bases between. Germline V gives CDR1 SEHNR, CDR2 FQNEAQ (reference sequence). The CDR3 extends over 15 amino acids. Here the CDR3 DNA reads TGTGCCAGCAGCTTAGCGGGAGGCCCCACAGATACGCAGTATTTT. Its protein product is CASSLAGGPTDTQYF. Complete variable domain (other parts from reference TRBV7-9 and TRBJ2-3): DTGVSQNPRHKITKRGQNVTFRCDPISEHNRLYWYRQTLGQGPEFLTYFQNEAQLEKSRLLSDRFSAERPKGSFSTLEIQRTEQGDSAMYLCASSLAGGPTDTQYFGPGTRLTVL.

This chain joins TRBV28 and TRBJ2-7; either TRBD1 or TRBD2 may supply D (6 bases each). V was trimmed by 6 bases and J by 5 bases, leaving 17 bases between them. The CDR3 spans 14 residues. Germline loops: CDR1 MDHEN, CDR2 SYDVKM. CDR3 loop: CASRPEGGRHEQYF. For the CDR3, the DNA is TGTGCCAGCAGACCCGAGGGGGGTCGGCACGAGCAGTACTTC.

This clone was seen only a few times. This chain connects TRBV7-2 to TRBJ1-2; the match to TRBD1 covers 8 bases. CDR1 and CDR2 (germline): SGHTA, FQGNSA. The ends lost 8 bases at V and 4 bases at J; junction bases unmatched: 3. The CDR3 sequence is 12 residues long. In DNA, the CDR3 is TGTGCCAGCGGGACAGGAATCTATGGCTACACCTTC. Translation: CASGTGIYGYTF.

In this sample, this clone turned up a few times. The V gene is TRBV7-9, the J gene TRBJ2-1; the D gene is possibly TRBD1 (6 bases). Germline V gene lookup returns CDR1 SEHNR and CDR2 FQNEAQ (reference sequence). CDR3 size: 16 residues. Trimming shortened V by 0 bases and J by 3 bases, and 12 bases separated the two germline ends. In nucleotides, the CDR3 is TGTGCCAGCAGCTTAGCGACCGGGACACTCTACAATGAGCAGTTCTTC. Its protein product is CASSLATGTLYNEQFF.

This clone was seen more than once but under ten times. V and J are TRBV5-1 and TRBJ1-6; D remains unclear. With 1 base removed from V and 10 bases from J, the gap between germline ends came to 9 bases. There are 13 residues in the CDR3. Germline CDR1 reads SGHRS; CDR2 reads YFSETQ. In DNA, the CDR3 is TGCGCCAGCAGCTTGAGTTACGGGTCACCCCTCCACTTT. As protein: CASSLSYGSPLHF. The full variable domain, rest sourced from reference TRBV5-1 and TRBJ1-6, is KAGVTQTPRYLIKTRGQQVTLSCSPISGHRSVSWYQQTPGQGLQFLFEYFSETQRNKGNFPGRFSGRQFSNSRSEMNVSTLELGDSALYLCASSLSYGSPLHFGNGTRLTVT.

The chain has TRBV6-1 and TRBJ1-1; no firm D call. Germline-derived CDR1 and CDR2 are MNHNS and SASEGT. This CDR3 is built from 14 residues. V was shortened by 0 bases and J by 3 bases, with 8 bases between the two germline ends. CDR3 sequence reads: CASSEAVSYTEAFF. CDR3 DNA sequence: TGTGCCAGCAGTGAAGCCGTTTCCTACACTGAAGCTTTCTTT.

This sequence joins TRBV13 and TRBJ2-7; the D call may be TRBD1 or TRBD2 (5 bases each). The CDR3 sequence is 16 residues long. The V gene lost 3 bases and the J gene lost 0 bases, with 15 bases spanning the gap. Germline V lookup: CDR1 PRHDT, CDR2 FYEKMQ (reference sequence). The CDR3: CASSLGPPTASYEQYF. CDR3 DNA sequence: TGTGCCAGCAGCTTGGGACCGCCGACTGCCTCCTACGAGCAGTACTTC.